These 32 T cell receptor beta chains originate from one sample sequenced in a study of blood T cell repertoires in COVID-19. Repertoires were generated with immunoSEQ multiplex PCR, while TCRdb's copy carries only in-frame clones and drops some. Found here are approximately 300,000 clones, 87% of them singletons; the top ten hold about 2%. The specimen was peripheral blood. The receptor set was obtained from a woman aged 50 to 60 who had recovered from COVID-19.

V and J are TRBV9 and TRBJ2-2; a possible D gene is TRBD1 (6 bases). V was shortened by 0 bases and J by 4 bases, with 7 bases between the two germline ends. The CDR3 runs to 14 residues. CDR1 is SGDLS and CDR2 is YYNGEE in the germline V gene. CDR3 coding DNA: TGTGCCAGCAGCGTAGCAGGGGCCACCGGGGAGCTGTTTTTT. This encodes CASSVAGATGELFF.

V usage is TRBV28 and J usage is TRBJ2-7; TRBD1 might be the D (7 bases). V was clipped by 2 bases and J by 3 bases, with 14 bases between them. Germline V gene sequence: CDR1 MDHEN, CDR2 SYDVKM. The CDR3 is 15 amino acids. This CDR3 is CASSLGGGVNYEQYF. The CDR3 nucleotides read TGTGCCAGCAGTTTAGGAGGGGGCGTGAACTACGAGCAGTACTTC.

V is TRBV19 and J is TRBJ1-1; 7 nucleotides agree with TRBD1. The J segment lost 5 bases and the V segment lost 4 bases, leaving 7 bases of the junction unmatched. The length of the CDR3 is 14 residues. CDR1 and CDR2 from the germline V gene are LNHDA and SQIVND (reference sequence). The CDR3 region has the DNA TGTGCCAGTAGTAAGACAGGGCTGAGAACTGAAGCTTTCTTT. Its translation is CASSKTGLRTEAFF.

This clone was recorded a few times. The CDR3 DNA follows: TGTGCCAGCAGTCTTACCGGGAAGCACGGTGAAAAACTGTTTTTT. This gives the protein CASSLTGKHGEKLFF. The chain carries TRBV3-1 (or the pseudogene TRBV3-2) and TRBJ1-4; D is unresolved. Germline V lookup: CDR1 LGHDT, CDR2 YNNKEL (reference sequence). There are 15 residues in the CDR3. The V gene lost 6 bases and the J gene lost 7 bases, with 18 bases spanning the gap.

This chain links TRBV9 with TRBJ2-1; 11 bases map to TRBD2. The CDR3 runs to 14 residues. The ends lost 0 bases at V and 15 bases at J; junction bases unmatched: 8. The germline V gene has CDR1 SGDLS and CDR2 YYNGEE. The CDR3 DNA sequence: TGTGCCAGCAGCGTAGACGATAGCGGGAGGGCAGGGTTCTTC. It codes for CASSVDDSGRAGFF.

The chain couples TRBV7-9 to TRBJ1-4; a possible D gene is TRBD1 (6 bases). Trimming shortened V by 2 bases and J by 4 bases, and 14 bases separated the two germline ends. The CDR3 is 16 amino acids. Germline CDR1 and CDR2: SEHNR and FQNEAQ (reference sequence). The CDR3 DNA is TGTGCCAGCAGCTTACGGCTCGGACAGCTTAATGAAAAACTGTTTTTT. Its protein product is CASSLRLGQLNEKLFF.

The chain links TRBV4-1 to TRBJ1-1; D not certain. CDR1 and CDR2 (germline): MGHRA, YSYEKL. V dropped 0 bases and J dropped 4 bases, with 24 bases sitting between them. The CDR3 runs 19 residues. The CDR3 DNA is TGCGCCAGCAGCCAAGATAATTTTATGGTCGCCAGGCGGGGCACTGAAGCTTTCTTT. Translating gives CASSQDNFMVARRGTEAFF.

This chain links TRBV27 with TRBJ2-7; 12 nucleotides line up with TRBD2. CDR3 length equals 17 residues. The V segment lost 5 bases and the J segment 5 bases; nucleotides outside the gene matches: 13. Germline CDR1 and CDR2: MNHEY and SMNVEV (reference sequence). Here the CDR3 reads CASSPHRRLAGADEQYF. The CDR3 DNA reads as TGTGCCAGCAGTCCCCACCGCCGACTAGCGGGAGCAGACGAGCAGTACTTC.

The V call is TRBV2, the J call TRBJ1-5; 7 bases fit TRBD1. This CDR3 spans 14 amino acids. From germline, CDR1 is SNHLY and CDR2 FYNNEI. The junction had 9 bases not matched to a gene; V was cut back by 6 bases and J by 7 bases. CDR3 loop: CASSKSTGNQPQHF. CDR3 nucleotides: TGTGCCAGCAGCAAGTCGACAGGGAACCAGCCCCAGCATTTT.

V is TRBV7-9 and J is TRBJ2-7; TRBD1 matches at 10 bases. In germline, CDR1 is SEHNR, CDR2 FQNEAQ (reference sequence). V was pared by 5 bases and J by 8 bases, with 9 bases of the junction left unmatched. The CDR3 extends over 14 amino acids. CDR3 in DNA: TGTGCCAGCAGCCCGCCGGGACAGGGGAACCAGCAGTACTTC. Translation gives CASSPPGQGNQQYF.

This clone showed up just once. The chain joins TRBV7-8 to TRBJ2-5; TRBD2 matches at 14 bases. CDR1 is SGHVS, CDR2 FQNEAQ, per germline. The CDR3 is made up of 17 amino acids. V dropped 4 bases and J dropped 5; count of bases not matched to a gene: 9. CDR3 bases: TGTGCCAGCAGCTCCCGACTAGCGGGGGGGCCGGGGGAGACCCAGTACTTC. Translating it yields CASSSRLAGGPGETQYF.

The gene calls are TRBV5-1 and TRBJ1-1; D unresolved. CDR1 is SGHRS and CDR2 is YFSETQ in the germline V gene. The CDR3 contains 14 residues. Trimming shortened V by 0 bases and J by 4 bases, and 10 bases separated the two germline ends. The CDR3 DNA follows: TGCGCCAGCAGCTTGGGAGGGCTCCCCACTGAAGCTTTCTTT. Its translation: CASSLGGLPTEAFF.

This clone showed up just a few times. The CDR3 here is CASSMATGKAFF. The CDR3 DNA sequence: TGTGCCAGTAGTATGGCCACAGGGAAAGCTTTCTTT. The chain joins TRBV19 to TRBJ1-1, with D possibly matching TRBD1 (6 bases). There are 12 residues in the CDR3. V dropped 3 bases and J dropped 9 bases, with 11 bases sitting between them. Germline lookup yields CDR1 LNHDA and CDR2 SQIVND (reference sequence).

The chain has TRBV19 and TRBJ1-1; possibly TRBD1 for D (6 bases). Germline V gene data show CDR1 as LNHDA and CDR2 as SQIVND (reference sequence). The CDR3 totals 13 residues. Trimming cost V 8 bases and J 6 bases, with 16 bases left between them. The CDR3 DNA follows: TGTGCCAGTGCATCGGACAGTTTCCCTGAAGCTTTCTTT. It yields the protein CASASDSFPEAFF.

The V and J genes are TRBV6-2 or TRBV6-3 and TRBJ2-7, with 9 bases fitting TRBD2. CDR3 length equals 14 residues. Germline CDR1 MNHEY, CDR2 SVGEGT. The V and J ends lost 6 bases and 6 bases, in that order; junction bases with no gene match: 9. CDR3 DNA: TGTGCCAGCAGCCGTAGCGGGAGCGTCCTCGAGCAGTACTTC. Protein: CASSRSGSVLEQYF.

The count of this clone is one. CDR3 in DNA: TGTGCCAGCAGCGAAGGTGGGACTAGCGGAAGAAATGAGCAGTTCTTC. Residues: CASSEGGTSGRNEQFF. The V and J genes are TRBV11-3 and TRBJ2-1, with 11 bases identical to TRBD2. CDR1 is SGHNT, CDR2 YENEEA, per germline. V lost 5 bases and J lost 7; bases outside the gene matches: 10. The CDR3 runs 16 residues.

This sequence joins TRBV7-2 and TRBJ2-1; TRBD2 matches 10 bases. J lost 4 bases, V lost 4 bases, and 4 bases had no gene match. The CDR3 spans 15 residues. CDR1 is SGHTA, CDR2 FQGNSA, per germline. CDR3 loop: CASSSIAGGYNEQFF. The CDR3 DNA reads as TGTGCCAGCAGCTCGATAGCGGGAGGTTACAATGAGCAGTTCTTC.

This clone was counted between two and nine times. V gene TRBV11-3 combines with J gene TRBJ2-1; TRBD1 matches 7 bases. The CDR3 is 13 residues long. Per germline, CDR1 SGHNT and CDR2 YENEEA. J gave up 9 bases and V 3 bases, and 5 bases lay outside the gene matches. In DNA form, the CDR3 reads TGTGCCAGCAGCTTTACCAGGGGGAGTGAGCAGTTCTTC. Translating gives CASSFTRGSEQFF.

CDR3 nucleotides: TGTGCCAGCAGTAACAATTCTCCTGGGGCCAACGTCCTGACTTTC. Translated: CASSNNSPGANVLTF. This chain joins TRBV2 and TRBJ2-6; no firm D call. The V and J ends lost 5 bases and 2 bases respectively, with 10 bases between them. Germline V gene sequence: CDR1 SNHLY, CDR2 FYNNEI. The CDR3 runs 15 residues.

The rearrangement links TRBV5-8 to TRBJ2-5; TRBD2 agrees at 7 bases. V dropped 0 bases and J dropped 0; count of bases not matched to a gene: 2. This CDR3 region has 15 residues. The V gene's germline CDR1 is SGHTS and CDR2 YDEGEE. CDR3 in DNA: TGTGCCAGCAGCTTGGGAGCGGGGAACCAAGAGACCCAGTACTTC. Amino acids: CASSLGAGNQETQYF.

The chain carries TRBV4-3 and TRBJ2-3; 11 positions agree with TRBD2. V trimming: 4 bases; J trimming: 8 bases; junction bases outside the gene matches: 8. The germline V gene has CDR1 LGHNA and CDR2 YSLEER. The CDR3 sequence is 15 residues long. The CDR3: CASSRSGGERGTQYF. As DNA, the CDR3 is TGCGCCAGCAGCCGTAGCGGGGGGGAGCGGGGTACGCAGTATTTT.

The chain combines TRBV7-2 with TRBJ1-5; TRBD1 matches at 10 bases. The V gene end was trimmed by 2 bases and the J gene end by 7 bases; junction bases not matched to a gene: 5. This CDR3 is 15 amino acids long. Germline CDR1 is SGHTA and CDR2 is FQGNSA. CDR3 loop: CASSLSGTGDQPQHF. The CDR3, as DNA: TGTGCCAGCAGCTTATCGGGGACAGGGGACCAGCCCCAGCATTTT.

The rearrangement uses TRBV7-2 and TRBJ1-5, with D possibly TRBD1 on 6 matching bases. V dropped 5 bases and J dropped 2 bases, with 10 bases sitting between them. This CDR3 comprises 14 residues. Germline CDR1 is SGHTA and CDR2 is FQGNSA. The CDR3 bases are TGTGCCAGCAGCCCGAGGACAGGCAATCAGCCCCAGCATTTT. Protein: CASSPRTGNQPQHF. Combining the CDR3 with reference TRBV7-2 and TRBJ1-5 gives the whole variable domain GAGVSQSPSNKVTEKGKDVELRCDPISGHTALYWYRQSLGQGLEFLIYFQGNSAPDKSGLPSDRFSAERTGGSVSTLTIQRTQQEDSAVYLCASSPRTGNQPQHFGDGTRLSIL.

The chain combines TRBV6-5 with TRBJ1-5; D remains ambiguous. Between the trimmed V and J ends, which lost 6 bases and 5 bases, there was a span of 17 bases. Looked up from germline, CDR1 is MNHEY and CDR2 is SVGAGI. The CDR3 loop spans 15 amino acids. CDR3 loop: CASSSGPYGDQPQHF. The CDR3 DNA reads as TGTGCCAGCAGCTCGGGTCCTTATGGCGATCAGCCCCAGCATTTT.

The V gene is TRBV18, the J gene TRBJ2-1; 8 bases fit TRBD2. The length of the CDR3 is 15 residues. Trimming cost V 1 base and J 5 bases; bases outside gene matches: 4. Germline CDR1 is KGHSH and CDR2 is LQKENI. Here the CDR3 DNA reads TGTGCCAGCTCACCACTAGCGGGGCTTAACAATGAGCAGTTCTTC. This gives the protein CASSPLAGLNNEQFF.

The rearrangement links TRBV5-1 to TRBJ1-6; perhaps TRBD1 as D (6 bases). Germline assignment: CDR1 SGHRS and CDR2 YFSETQ. V was shortened by 5 bases and J by 1 base, with 16 bases between the two germline ends. The CDR3 spans 17 residues. CDR3 DNA sequence: TGCGCCAGCAGGCCCGCGCAGGGGACATCCTATAATTCACCCCTCCACTTT. This encodes CASRPAQGTSYNSPLHF.

The V and J genes are TRBV6-1 and TRBJ2-7, with TRBD2 matching over 10 bases. Looked up from germline, CDR1 is MNHNS and CDR2 is SASEGT. V gave up 1 base and J gave up 0 bases; unmatched junction bases: 3. The CDR3 has 16 amino acids. The CDR3: CASSEGLAGSSYEQYF. The CDR3 DNA follows: TGTGCCAGCAGTGAAGGACTAGCGGGTAGCTCCTACGAGCAGTACTTC.

This rearrangement joins TRBV5-5 to TRBJ2-3, with a tentative D call TRBD2 (5 bases). Germline V gene data show CDR1 as SGHKS and CDR2 as YYEKEE (reference sequence). CDR3 size: 16 residues. Trimming took 0 bases from V and 5 from J, leaving 16 bases between them. The CDR3 DNA reads as TGTGCCAGCAGCTTGGTTTTTCGAGCGGCACTAGATACGCAGTATTTT. It is translated as CASSLVFRAALDTQYF.

The count of this clone is one. The chain carries TRBV6-6 and TRBJ1-5; the D gene is possibly TRBD1 (6 bases). V lost 7 bases to trimming and J lost 6 bases, with 16 bases between them. The CDR3 is 14 amino acids. Germline V gives CDR1 MNHNY, CDR2 SVGAGI (reference sequence). The CDR3 DNA follows: TGTGCCAGCATCGCCAACAGGGCAGGTCAGCCCCAGCATTTT. This translates into CASIANRAGQPQHF.

This clone has only a few counts. This rearrangement joins TRBV6-2 or TRBV6-3 to TRBJ1-2; 7 bases agree with TRBD1. The germline V gene has CDR1 MNHEY and CDR2 SVGEGT. The CDR3 spans 15 residues. Unmatched junction bases numbered 8, after V lost 4 bases and J lost 3 bases. The CDR3 sequence: CASSFPNRGHYGYTF. DNA for the CDR3: TGTGCCAGCAGTTTTCCAAACAGGGGACACTATGGCTACACCTTC.

The table lists this clone with many counts. Other nucleotide sequences in the sample specify the same CDR3. The chain has TRBV7-9 and TRBJ1-2; TRBD1 aligns across 7 bases. The germline V gene has CDR1 SEHNR and CDR2 FQNEAQ (reference sequence). Trimming at V came to 3 bases and at J to 7 bases, leaving 2 bases not matched to a gene. The CDR3 has 12 amino acids. The CDR3 here is CASSFNRGGYTF. For the CDR3, the DNA is TGTGCCAGCAGCTTTAACAGGGGTGGCTACACCTTC. The full variable domain, rest sourced from reference TRBV7-9 and TRBJ1-2, is DTGVSQNPRHKITKRGQNVTFRCDPISEHNRLYWYRQTLGQGPEFLTYFQNEAQLEKSRLLSDRFSAERPKGSFSTLEIQRTEQGDSAMYLCASSFNRGGYTFGSGTRLTVV.

The chain combines TRBV15 with TRBJ2-1, with D perhaps matching TRBD1 (6 bases). Germline CDR1 is LNHNV and CDR2 is YYDKDF (reference sequence). The CDR3 is made up of 13 amino acids. V dropped 5 bases and J dropped 7 bases, with 12 bases sitting between them. The CDR3 sequence is CATSWQGWNEQFF. Written as DNA, the CDR3 is TGTGCCACCAGCTGGCAGGGGTGGAATGAGCAGTTCTTC. Full variable domain (rest looked up from reference TRBV15 and TRBJ2-1): DAMVIQNPRYQVTQFGKPVTLSCSQTLNHNVMYWYQQKSSQAPKLLFHYYDKDFNNEADTPDNFQSRRPNTSFCFLDIRSPGLGDTAMYLCATSWQGWNEQFFGPGTRLTVL.